The source of this T cell receptor (beta chain) is a study of blood T cell repertoires in COVID-19. This table comes from immunoSEQ multiplex PCR, and its TCRdb copy is limited to in-frame clones, with some not included. The sample gives 200,000 to 300,000 clones, 75% to 90% of which show up once; 2.5% to 4% is in the top ten. Participants were placed into cohorts based on the clinical history they reported. The CDR3 contains 16 residues. CDR1 and CDR2 (germline): SGHTA, FQGNSA. V lost 3 bases to trimming and J lost 0 bases, with 12 bases between them. The chain is built from TRBV7-2 and TRBJ1-3, with TRBD1 as a possible D gene (5 bases). This sequence originates from a woman aged 40 to 50 who had been exposed to COVID-19. Material: PBMCs or T cells enriched from blood (not recorded which). This CDR3 is CASSLDIGYSGNTIYF. CDR3 bases: TGTGCCAGCAGCTTGGACATAGGTTACTCTGGAAACACCATATATTTT.